The rows below give T cell receptor beta chains drawn from one sample of a study of metastatic and nonmetastatic thyroid tumors. TCRdb reassembled clones from the PCR reads with MiXCR. The repertoire holds about 40,000 clones, with about 16% as singletons. The sample consisted of blood. The receptor source for this set is a female donor with papillary thyroid cancer or a benign thyroid nodule (not recorded which). Some clones in this sample may be carry-over from other donors' samples. The CDR3 runs from the conserved cysteine through the conserved F or W. Each record gives: J gene, D gene, V gene, clone size, CDR3 DNA, CDR3 protein. The D gene is left open where the match is weak. Where a row states a size, it is once, few, many or the class of an expanded clone; other rows omit it.

>TRBJ1-1|NA|TRBV30|many
TGTGCCTGGAGGGAGAAGGGTCGGACTGAAGCTTTCTTT
CAWREKGRTEAFF
>TRBJ2-7|NA|TRBV20-1|many
TGCAGCGCTATGGGGACCTACGAGCAGTACTTC
CSAMGTYEQYF
>TRBJ2-3|NA|TRBV9|NA
TGTGCCAGCAGCGTAGATTTGAGTTCCACAGATACGCAGTATTTT
CASSVDLSSTDTQYF
>TRBJ2-7|NA|TRBV5-6|many
TGTGCCAGCAGCTTTAGGGCAAGAAGCTCCTACGAGCAGTACTTC
CASSFRARSSYEQYF
>TRBJ1-6|NA|TRBV27|many
TGTGCCAGCAACCCCGGGGCAGGGTTAGGTTCACCCCTCCACTTT
CASNPGAGLGSPLHF
>TRBJ2-7|NA|TRBV7-7|many
TGTGCTAGCAGCCCGGCCTTCAAGGTCCACGAGCAGTACTTC
CASSPAFKVHEQYF
>TRBJ1-1|NA|TRBV19|medium-sized
TGTGCCAGTAGTATTGAGGATGAAACTGAAGCTTTCTTT
CASSIEDETEAFF
>TRBJ2-1|TRBD2|TRBV4-2|many
TGTGCCAGCAGGCCCGGACTAGCGGGGAACAATGAGCAGTTCTTC
CASRPGLAGNNEQFF
>TRBJ1-5|TRBD1|TRBV6-1|few
TGTGCCAGCAGTGAAAGGACAGGGCTTCAGCCCCAGCATTTT
CASSERTGLQPQHF
>TRBJ2-3|TRBD2|TRBV6-2/TRBV6-3|NA
TGTGCCAGCAGTTACTCGGGTAGCGGGGGGGCCAAAGATACGCAGTATTTT
CASSYSGSGGAKDTQYF
>TRBJ1-1|TRBD1|TRBV28|many
TGTGCCAGCAGTTTGCAGGGGGCGGGAACTGAAGCTTTCTTT
CASSLQGAGTEAFF
>TRBJ1-6|NA|TRBV19|many
TGTGCCAGCACGATTACAGGGAGTAATTCACCCCTCCACTTT
CASTITGSNSPLHF
>TRBJ1-3|NA|TRBV4-1|many
TGCGCCAGCAGCCTCACCAGGGGAAACACCATATATTTT
CASSLTRGNTIYF
>TRBJ1-3|NA|TRBV7-3|NA
TGTGCCAGCAGCTTATCAGGAGGGTTCGGAAACACCATATATTTT
CASSLSGGFGNTIYF
>TRBJ1-3|TRBD1|TRBV12-3/TRBV12-4|many
TGTGCCAGCAGTTTAGGGACAGGTCTCTCTGGAAACACCATATATTTT
CASSLGTGLSGNTIYF
>TRBJ1-6|NA|TRBV6-1|medium-sized
TGTGCCAGCAGCCGTCAGAATAATTCACCCCTCCACTTT
CASSRQNNSPLHF
>TRBJ2-3|NA|TRBV2|many
TGTGCCAGCAGGGGTGGGGGCGTAGCTAGCACAGATACGCAGTATTTT
CASRGGGVASTDTQYF
>TRBJ2-3|TRBD2|TRBV7-9|many
TGTGCCAGCAGCTCGGGACTAGCGGGGGGGCCCACAGATACGCAGTATTTT
CASSSGLAGGPTDTQYF
>TRBJ2-1|TRBD1|TRBV19|NA
TGTGCCAGTAGAATTGGGACAGATTACAATGATCAGTTCTTC
CASRIGTDYNDQFF
>TRBJ1-2|NA|TRBV5-1|few
TGCGCCAGCGCAGGGGAAGCTAACTATGGCTACACCTTC
CASAGEANYGYTF
>TRBJ2-7|TRBD1|TRBV5-1|NA
TGCGCCAGCAGCTTCAGGACAGGGGGCTCCTACGAGCAGTACTTC
CASSFRTGGSYEQYF
>TRBJ1-5|NA|TRBV9|many
TGTGCCAGCAGCGTAGACTGGGATCAGCCCCAGCATTTT
CASSVDWDQPQHF
>TRBJ1-1|NA|TRBV28|many
TGTGCCAGCAGTTTGTCCGGACGTGAAGCTTTCTTT
CASSLSGREAFF
>TRBJ1-5|TRBD1|TRBV19|many
TGTGCCAGTAGACCGACAGGGGGCGCGGGGTATAGCAATCAGCCCCAGCATTTT
CASRPTGGAGYSNQPQHF
>TRBJ1-3|TRBD1|TRBV29-1|many
TGCAGCGTTCGAACAGGGGTTAGCTCTGGAAACACCATATATTTT
CSVRTGVSSGNTIYF
>TRBJ2-7|NA|TRBV6-1|NA
TGTGCCAGCAGTGAACTCCGGGACACCTTCTACGAGCAGTACTTC
CASSELRDTFYEQYF
>TRBJ2-7|TRBD2|TRBV5-1|many
TGCGCCAGCAGCTTCGGGCAGCGGGAGGACGAGCAGTACTTC
CASSFGQREDEQYF
>TRBJ2-5|NA|TRBV30|many
TGTGCCTGGAGCGGGGCGAGGGAAGAGACCCAGTACTTC
CAWSGAREETQYF
>TRBJ2-1|NA|TRBV19|many
TGTGCCAGTAGTACCTACAATGAGCAGTTCTTC
CASSTYNEQFF
>TRBJ2-3|NA|TRBV5-1|many
TGCGCCAGCAGCTTGATTGGAGAACCCACAGATACGCAGTATTTT
CASSLIGEPTDTQYF
>TRBJ2-3|TRBD2|TRBV5-4|many
TGTGCCAGCAGCTTGAGCCTAGCGGCAGATACGCAGTATTTT
CASSLSLAADTQYF
>TRBJ2-7|NA|TRBV28|medium-sized
TGTGCCAGCAGTTTATACGGGGCTAACTACGAGCAGTACTTC
CASSLYGANYEQYF
>TRBJ1-3|NA|TRBV6-1|medium-sized
TGTGCCAGCAGTCCTCAGCTCGGAGACACCATATATTTT
CASSPQLGDTIYF
>TRBJ1-1|NA|TRBV12-3/TRBV12-4|many
TGTGCCAGCAGCAGGAACACTGAAGCTTTCTTT
CASSRNTEAFF
>TRBJ1-1|TRBD1|TRBV30|many
TGTGCCTGGAGTGACGGGACAGCCACTGAAGCTTTCTTT
CAWSDGTATEAFF
>TRBJ1-1|NA|TRBV29-1|many
TGCAGCGTTGAAGGAGGACAGCAATATGAAGCTTTCTTT
CSVEGGQQYEAFF
>TRBJ1-1|NA|TRBV28|many
TGTGCCAGCAGTTTAGTTGGACCTTTGAACACTGAAGCTTTCTTT
CASSLVGPLNTEAFF
>TRBJ2-7|NA|TRBV27|NA
TGTGCCAGCAGTTTAAGGGAGGCCTACGAGCAGTACTTC
CASSLREAYEQYF
>TRBJ2-7|TRBD1|TRBV30|many
TGTGCCTGGAGTCCGACAGGGGACGAGCAGTACTTC
CAWSPTGDEQYF
>TRBJ2-6|NA|TRBV6-1|few
TGTGCCAGCAGTGCCCTCTCTGGGGCCAACGTCCTGACTTTC
CASSALSGANVLTF
>TRBJ2-5|NA|TRBV6-1|many
TGTGCCAGCACCCCAGGGCAGGGGCGGGAGACCCAGTACTTC
CASTPGQGRETQYF
>TRBJ1-3|NA|TRBV7-6|NA
TGTGCCAGCAGCTTAATGCCGAATGCCTCTGTAAACACCATATATTTT
CASSLMPNASVNTIYF
>TRBJ1-2|NA|TRBV28|many
TGTGCCAGCAGTTCGAGGCGGGACCCCTATGGCTACACCTTC
CASSSRRDPYGYTF
>TRBJ2-7|TRBD1|TRBV20-1|many
TGCAGTGCGATCAGGGGGCAGTCCTACGAGCAGTACTTC
CSAIRGQSYEQYF
>TRBJ2-7|TRBD2|TRBV6-2/TRBV6-3|few
TGTGCCAGCAGTTACTCAAAACTAGCGGGAGTCGAGCACGAGCAGTACTTC
CASSYSKLAGVEHEQYF
>TRBJ2-2|NA|TRBV2|many
TGTGCCAGCAGTGAGTTGGATACAAACACCGGGGAGCTGTTTTTT
CASSELDTNTGELFF
>TRBJ1-6|TRBD1|TRBV7-8|NA
TGTGCCAGCAGCTCGAACCGGGACAGGCCCCTCCACTTT
CASSSNRDRPLHF
>TRBJ2-3|NA|TRBV5-6|many
TGTGCCAGCAGCTCCGGGACAAAACGCACAGATACGCAGTATTTT
CASSSGTKRTDTQYF
>TRBJ1-2|TRBD1|TRBV4-3|NA
TGCGCCAGCAGTCTTTACCAGGGGGGGAACTATGGCTACACCTTC
CASSLYQGGNYGYTF